Listed here is a single TCR beta chain. These data belong to a study of blood T cell repertoires in COVID-19. Across the whole study: Specimens from acute and convalescent COVID-19 originated in the United States, Italy and Spain. Nucleic acid was either cDNA or gDNA, and it came from T cells, B-cell-depleted T cells, or PBMCs.

The CDR3 has 14 residues. The V segment lost 4 bases and the J segment 7 bases; nucleotides outside the gene matches: 3. Germline-derived CDR1 and CDR2 are SNHLY and FYNNEI. In the original analysis: Quantification of nucleated cells was approximated via reference gene primer amplification. Data came from immunoSEQ multiplex PCR; TCRdb stores just in-frame clones and leaves some out. For V, J and clone size, that table is used; D and trimming come from the DNA. The sample has approximately 310,000 clones; 80% to 90% are singletons. This rearrangement joins TRBV2 to TRBJ2-4; 11 bases map to TRBD1. The clonotype was recovered from a man in his fifties with active or convalescent COVID-19. Sequenced sample: peripheral blood. CDR3 nucleotide sequence: TGTGCCAGCAGTGCCGGGACAGGGGGTAACATTCAGTACTTC. Translating it yields CASSAGTGGNIQYF. The variable domain in full, with the rest retrieved from reference TRBV2 and TRBJ2-4, is EPEVTQTPSHQVTQMGQEVILRCVPISNHLYFYWYRQILGQKVEFLVSFYNNEISEKSEIFDDQFSVERPDGSNFTLKIRSTKLEDSAMYFCASSAGTGGNIQYFGAGTRLSVL.